Presented here are 9 T cell receptor beta chains from one specimen sequenced in a study of CD4 T cells in relation to SARS-CoV-2 and coronaviruses. Profiled with immunoSEQ multiplex PCR; TCRdb holds only in-frame clones, not every one. The sample lists approximately 20,000 clones; 74% were seen once. Unexposed donor CD4+ T cells date from about 2011-2018, before the COVID-19 pandemic. Isolation of CD4+ T cells took place after less than twelve days in culture. These receptors lack a known antigen. The sequenced sample was CD4+ T cells from PBMCs, cultured in vitro. The receptors here all came from a human donor in good health.

The V call is TRBV4-2, the J call TRBJ2-3; possibly TRBD2 for D (6 bases). V was cut by 4 bases and J by 4 bases, with 21 bases left in between. The CDR3 consists of 17 residues. Germline V gene lookup returns CDR1 LGHNA and CDR2 YNFKEQ. Here the CDR3 DNA reads TGTGCCAGCAGCCCTCTCGAGGGGCGGGATGGCTCAGATACGCAGTATTTT. It yields the protein CASSPLEGRDGSDTQYF.

This chain links TRBV11-2 with TRBJ1-1, with 7 bases lining up with TRBD1. The germline V gene encodes CDR1 SGHAT and CDR2 FQNNGV. The CDR3 covers 13 residues. V dropped 4 bases and J dropped 3; count of bases not matched to a gene: 2. CDR3 in amino acids: CASSSQGDTEAFF. DNA for the CDR3: TGTGCCAGCAGCTCTCAGGGGGACACTGAAGCTTTCTTT.

The gene calls are TRBV21-1 and TRBJ2-7; TRBD2 is the table's D call, not checked against the DNA. TRBV21-1 is termed a pseudogene. The CDR3 covers 12 residues. The CDR3 protein is CASSKSSGEQYF. CDR3 nucleotides: TGTGCCAGCAGCAAATCCTCGGGTGAGCAGTACTTC.

The chain combines TRBV5-1 with TRBJ2-7; D is unresolved. Germline V gene lookup returns CDR1 SGHRS and CDR2 YFSETQ. V was pared by 1 base and J by 3 bases, with 11 bases between. The CDR3 length is 14 residues. Here the CDR3 reads CASSLSGENYEQYF. CDR3 coding DNA: TGCGCCAGCAGCTTGTCGGGTGAAAACTACGAGCAGTACTTC.

The count of this clone is one. CDR3 sequence (DNA): TGTGCCAGCAGCAGAGACAGCACAGATACGCAGTATTTT. Protein: CASSRDSTDTQYF. The rearrangement links TRBV11-1 to TRBJ2-3; D remains unclear. The V and J ends lost 5 bases and 0 bases respectively, with 6 bases between them. Germline V gives CDR1 SGHAT, CDR2 FQDESV (reference sequence). The CDR3 has 13 residues.

V is TRBV5-1 and J is TRBJ2-7; 7 nucleotides match TRBD1. With 3 bases clipped from V and 3 bases from J, the junction kept 15 bases outside the gene matches. The CDR3 sequence is 17 residues long. Germline V gene sequence: CDR1 SGHRS, CDR2 YFSETQ. For the CDR3, the DNA is TGCGCCAGCAGCTACTGGACAGGTCCGCGGAGTGTCTACGAGCAGTACTTC. Translation gives CASSYWTGPRSVYEQYF.

The chain recombines TRBV21-1 with TRBJ2-3; TRBD2 is taken as the D call from the table, unchecked against the DNA. TRBV21-1 is an annotated pseudogene. There are 18 residues in the CDR3. CDR3 DNA sequence: TGTGCCAGCAGCATCCGACTAGCGGGGGAAACTAGCACAGATACGCAGTATTTT. Translated, it gives CASSIRLAGETSTDTQYF.

J is TRBJ2-2 and V is TRBV5-4; TRBD2 aligns across 9 bases. V was clipped by 0 bases and J by 4 bases; unmatched bases: 7. CDR1 SGHNT and CDR2 YYREEE come from the germline V gene (reference sequence). This CDR3 region has 17 residues. The CDR3 region is CASSLAGGLASTGELFF. The CDR3 bases are TGTGCCAGCAGCTTGGCCGGGGGACTAGCTTCCACCGGGGAGCTGTTTTTT. Based on the CDR3 plus reference TRBV5-4 and TRBJ2-2, the full variable domain is ETGVTQSPTHLIKTRGQQVTLRCSSQSGHNTVSWYQQALGQGPQFIFQYYREEENGRGNFPPRFSGLQFPNYSSELNVNALELDDSALYLCASSLAGGLASTGELFFGEGSRLTVL.

The J gene is TRBJ2-1, the V gene TRBV15; D perhaps matches TRBD2 (5 bases). The germline gives CDR1 LNHNV, CDR2 YYDKDF (reference sequence). With 1 base removed from V and 1 base from J, the gap between germline ends came to 8 bases. CDR3 length equals 15 residues. CDR3 DNA: TGTGCCACCAGCAGAGTCCGCGGGTCCTACAATGAGCAGTTCTTC. This gives the protein CATSRVRGSYNEQFF.